The T cell receptor beta chain under discussion was sequenced for a study of OX40 agonist ivuxolimab in advanced cancers. Across the study: At 0.01 to 10 mg/kg, ivuxolimab was administered intravenously to patients every 2 weeks. Melanoma, hepatocellular carcinoma, head and neck or renal cell cancer occurred in dose-escalation patients.

Overall study findings and caveats: In the expanded peripheral T cells, antigen specificity was never determined. In CD8+ T cells, expanded clones were on average more numerous than in CD4+.

The V end lost 2 bases, the J end lost 2 bases, and 14 bases lay between the germline ends. CDR3 length: 15 residues. Germline V gene data show CDR1 as SGHRS and CDR2 as YFSETQ. In regard to this clone: The antigen remains undetermined.

Sequencing was performed with immunoSEQ multiplex PCR; in TCRdb, only in-frame clones are kept and a portion is missing. This table has fewer than 30,000 clones, around 79% appearing once. This clonotype was obtained from an adult with an advanced solid tumor such as melanoma, head and neck, liver or kidney cancer. This chain connects TRBV5-1 to TRBJ2-7, with a weak D call TRBD2 (5 bases). The sequencing here drew on CD4+ or CD8+ T cells sorted from blood, taken in a trial of the OX40 agonist ivuxolimab. The CDR3 DNA is TGCGCCAGCAGCTTTTTTACCGGGGAACCCTACGAGCAGTACTTC. Translated: CASSFFTGEPYEQYF.